The 32 T cell receptor beta chains below were found in one sample sequenced in a study of T cells in Graves' hyperthyroidism and ophthalmopathy. Amplification of TCR beta CDR3 regions was performed using RNA transcripts as template. Initially, a first-round RT-PCR of the TCR CDR3 employed the HTBI primer set. One entry per CDR3 protein results from TCRdb running MiXCR on the multiplex PCR reads. Of roughly 700,000 distinct CDR3 sequences in the sample, about 18% were seen once. Source material: blood. These receptors all stem from a man aged 50-60 years with Graves' hyperthyroidism.

On this clonotype: A single base separates this from a much larger clone, so it may be a read error. The gene calls are TRBV27 and TRBJ2-1; D is uncertain. Trimming took 1 base from V and 3 from J, leaving 13 bases between them. The length of the CDR3 is 16 residues. CDR1 MNHEY and CDR2 SMNVEV come from the germline V gene (reference sequence). The chain's CDR3 is CASSLWLAPRYNEQFF. In DNA form, the CDR3 reads TGTGCCAGCAGTTTATGGCTCGCGCCTCGCTACAATGAGCAGTTCTTC.

This clonotype was observed a handful of times. A much larger clone is a single base away; this may be a read error. The chain has TRBV7-2 and TRBJ1-1; the D is unclear. This CDR3 comprises 14 residues. Germline V gene sequence: CDR1 SGHTA, CDR2 FQGNSA. This chain's CDR3 is CAGSFTPQNTEAFF. The CDR3 DNA sequence: TGTGCCGGCAGCTTCACACCTCAAAACACTGAAGCTTTCTTT.

Ten or more counts support this clonotype. This CDR3 reads CASSLGSGTEAFF. CDR3 nucleotide sequence: TGTGCCAGCAGTTTGGGGTCCGGGACAGAAGCTTTCTTT. The chain combines TRBV12-3 or TRBV12-4 with TRBJ1-1; tentative D call: TRBD1 (6 bases). V gave up 3 bases and J gave up 8 bases, with 13 bases separating them. The CDR3 totals 13 residues.

Details on this clonotype: This sequence may be a read error, since a much larger clone differs from it by one base. This rearrangement joins TRBV28 to TRBJ1-3; maybe TRBD1 (5 bases). Germline V CDR1 and CDR2: MDHEN, SYDVKM. The CDR3 has 16 residues. The CDR3 region has the DNA TGTGCCAGCAGCTCCGGGGCCCAGCACTCTGGAGACACCATATATTTT. It codes for CASSSGAQHSGDTIYF.

The chain joins TRBV20-1 to TRBJ1-3; D not certain. Germline V gene data show CDR1 as DFQATT and CDR2 as SNEGSKA (reference sequence). The CDR3 has 14 amino acids. The V gene lost 6 bases and the J gene lost 0 bases, with 12 bases spanning the gap. DNA of the CDR3: TGCAGTGCCGAAAGATCGCCCTCTGGAAACACCATATATTTT. Protein product: CSAERSPSGNTIYF.

This clonotype was picked up a small number of times. The CDR3 DNA reads TGCAGTGGCCAACAGGGTCCGTCTAGCAATCAGCCCCAGCATTTT. The encoded protein is CSGQQGPSSNQPQHF. The gene calls are TRBV20-1 and TRBJ1-5; possibly TRBD1 for D (6 bases). The V end was cut by 7 bases, the J end by 0 bases, with 16 bases between. The CDR3 is made up of 15 amino acids. Germline V CDR1 and CDR2: DFQATT, SNEGSKA (reference sequence).

The chain carries TRBV5-1 and TRBJ2-1; TRBD1 matches 11 bases. V shed 6 bases and J 8 bases; nucleotides not matched to a gene: 16. Germline assignment: CDR1 SGHRS and CDR2 YFSETQ. CDR3 length: 17 amino acids. The CDR3 spells CASNPPGGDRGLDEQFF. In DNA form, the CDR3 reads TGCGCCAGCAACCCACCCGGGGGGGACAGGGGGTTGGATGAGCAGTTCTTC.

This clonotype was observed a handful of times. The V and J genes are TRBV28 and TRBJ2-7; no reliable D call. The CDR3 is made up of 16 amino acids. Germline assignment: CDR1 MDHEN and CDR2 SYDVKM. The V end lost 5 bases, the J end lost 0 bases, and 17 bases lay between the germline ends. The CDR3 DNA reads as TGTGCCAGCAGTGTCCTAGGGCAGGCGAGCTCCTACGAGCAGTACTTC. It yields the protein CASSVLGQASSYEQYF.

The gene calls are TRBV7-9 and TRBJ2-7, with 9 bases identical to TRBD2. The CDR3 runs to 19 residues. The junction had 20 bases not matched to a gene; V was cut back by 5 bases and J by 3 bases. Per germline, CDR1 SEHNR and CDR2 FQNEAQ (reference sequence). The CDR3 region is CASSQSTGGREGGFYEQYF. Written as DNA, the CDR3 is TGTGCCAGCAGCCAAAGTACCGGGGGGCGGGAGGGTGGCTTCTACGAGCAGTACTTC.

The chain links TRBV3-1 to TRBJ2-7; TRBD1 matches at 8 bases. Unmatched junction bases numbered 8, after V lost 2 bases and J lost 2 bases. Germline V gives CDR1 LGHDT, CDR2 YNNKEL (reference sequence). The CDR3 contains 16 residues. The DNA for the CDR3 is TGTGCCAGCAGCCAATTATCTCAGGGGGCCCCCTACGAGCAGTACTTC. Protein sequence: CASSQLSQGAPYEQYF.

This chain connects TRBV29-1 to TRBJ2-7, with TRBD1 matching 7 bases. Germline V gene data show CDR1 as SQVTM and CDR2 as ANQGSEA. With V trimmed by 4 bases and J by 4 bases, 4 bases remained unmatched. The CDR3 has 12 residues. The CDR3 loop reads CSVAGDRYEQYF. CDR3 sequence (DNA): TGCAGCGTTGCAGGGGACAGATACGAGCAGTACTTC.

There are many counts of this clonotype. This chain connects TRBV20-1 to TRBJ1-1; D is ambiguous. The germline V gene has CDR1 DFQATT and CDR2 SNEGSKA (reference sequence). This CDR3 has 12 amino acids. Trimming shortened V by 4 bases and J by 11 bases, and 17 bases separated the two germline ends. As DNA, the CDR3 is TGCAGTGCTAATCCCGGTTTTGAACACGCTTTCTTT. Translated, it gives CSANPGFEHAFF.

This clonotype was observed at least ten times. This chain links TRBV27 with TRBJ2-7; a weak D match, TRBD2 (6 bases). V lost 3 bases, J lost 3 bases, and 15 bases lay in between. Per germline, CDR1 MNHEY and CDR2 SMNVEV (reference sequence). The CDR3 extends over 15 amino acids. CDR3 sequence reads: CASSLTSSFYYEQYF. CDR3 nucleotide sequence: TGTGCCAGCAGTTTGACTAGTTCATTTTACTACGAGCAGTACTTC.

This clonotype has at least ten counts. The CDR3 DNA follows: TGTGCCATCAGTGAGATTCTAGCGGGAGAGGGGTATGAGCAGTTCTTC. Amino acids: CAISEILAGEGYEQFF. The rearrangement uses TRBV10-3 and TRBJ2-1; 10 bases fit TRBD2. The CDR3 length is 16 residues. V shed 2 bases, J shed 8 bases, and the junction held 9 bases outside the gene matches. Germline lookup yields CDR1 ENHRY and CDR2 SYGVKD.

This sequence joins TRBV9 and TRBJ2-3; either TRBD1 or TRBD2 may fit D (6 bases each). The CDR3 totals 15 residues. The V gene lost 4 bases and the J gene lost 2 bases, with 14 bases spanning the gap. CDR1 SGDLS and CDR2 YYNGEE come from the germline V gene. CDR3 coding DNA: TGTGCCAGCAGCCGGGGGAACAGGGACACAGATACGCAGTATTTT. It encodes CASSRGNRDTDTQYF.

This clonotype was observed at least ten times. This chain uses TRBV7-2 with TRBJ2-5, with D possibly being TRBD2 (7 bases). The CDR3 covers 16 residues. Germline CDR1 SGHTA, CDR2 FQGNSA. V lost 5 bases, J lost 4 bases, and 20 bases lay in between. The CDR3 loop is CASSGGGGASGETQYF. CDR3 in DNA: TGTGCCAGCAGCGGGGGGGGGGGGGCGAGTGGAGAGACCCAGTACTTC.

This chain connects TRBV25-1 to TRBJ2-5; D gene uncertain. V was clipped by 5 bases and J by 5 bases, with 6 bases between them. Germline assignment: CDR1 MGHDK and CDR2 SYGVNS. This CDR3 is built from 11 residues. The CDR3 DNA reads as TGTGCCAGCAGTCAGTATGAGACCCAGTACTTC. This codes for CASSQYETQYF.

This clonotype turned up a few times. The rearrangement links TRBV5-1 to TRBJ2-1; D is unresolved. CDR3 length equals 16 residues. Germline lookup yields CDR1 SGHRS and CDR2 YFSETQ. Trimming removed 0 bases at V and 3 bases at J, with 13 bases between. CDR3 sequence: CASSLAPTKGYNEQFF. The CDR3 DNA is TGCGCCAGCAGCTTGGCGCCAACCAAGGGCTACAATGAGCAGTTCTTC.

There are many counts of this clonotype. The genes are TRBV29-1 and TRBJ2-1; 10 bases agree with TRBD2. This CDR3 comprises 15 residues. Germline CDR1 and CDR2: SQVTM and ANQGSEA. V gave up 0 bases and J gave up 8 bases; unmatched junction bases: 7. This CDR3 reads CSVEDGEREGHEQFF. The CDR3 bases are TGCAGCGTTGAAGATGGCGAGCGGGAGGGCCATGAGCAGTTCTTC.

This clonotype was found many times. V usage is TRBV28 and J usage is TRBJ2-7; D call uncertain. The CDR3 consists of 12 residues. Between the trimmed V and J ends, which lost 6 bases and 2 bases, there was a span of 8 bases. Germline V gene data show CDR1 as MDHEN and CDR2 as SYDVKM. Written as DNA, the CDR3 is TGTGCCAGCAGGGGCACCACCTACGAGCAGTACTTC. It codes for CASRGTTYEQYF. Full variable domain (rest looked up from reference TRBV28 and TRBJ2-7): DVKVTQSSRYLVKRTGEKVFLECVQDMDHENMFWYRQDPGLGLRLIYFSYDVKMKEKGDIPEGYSVSREKKERFSLILESASTNQTSMYLCASRGTTYEQYFGPGTRLTVT.

This clonotype has only a few counts. V is TRBV19 and J is TRBJ1-1; no reliable D call. The germline CDR1 and CDR2 sequences are LNHDA and SQIVND (reference sequence). Trimming left V 4 bases short and J 4 bases short, with 16 bases between. CDR3 length: 15 amino acids. The CDR3 region is CASSRTDLKGTEAFF. CDR3 bases: TGTGCCAGTAGTAGGACTGATTTAAAGGGCACTGAAGCTTTCTTT.

This clonotype was picked up many times. A read error is likely, as this CDR3 ends without the conserved phenylalanine or tryptophan. This chain uses TRBV6-1 with TRBJ1-1; maybe TRBD1 (6 bases). Germline V gives CDR1 MNHNS, CDR2 SASEGT. Trimming removed 1 base from V and 4 bases from J, with 10 bases in between. This CDR3 is built from 14 residues. The CDR3 here is CASSEVRGATEAFL. Here the CDR3 DNA reads TGTGCCAGCAGTGAAGTTCGGGGGGCCACTGAAGCTTTCCTT.

V and J are TRBV2 and TRBJ1-5; D not certain. V was clipped by 4 bases and J by 0 bases, with 13 bases between them. The length of the CDR3 is 16 residues. CDR1 and CDR2 from the germline V gene are SNHLY and FYNNEI. The CDR3 reads CASSARQIYSNQPQHF. CDR3 coding DNA: TGTGCCAGCAGTGCGCGGCAGATTTATAGCAATCAGCCCCAGCATTTT.

This clonotype was seen many times. This chain links TRBV19 with TRBJ1-1; D gene ambiguous. The CDR3 has 13 residues. Germline lookup yields CDR1 LNHDA and CDR2 SQIVND (reference sequence). Trimming took 5 bases from V and 0 from J, leaving 7 bases between them. The CDR3 sequence: CASSPAMNTEAFF. The DNA for the CDR3 is TGTGCCAGTAGTCCAGCTATGAACACTGAAGCTTTCTTT.

The chain is built from TRBV7-9 and TRBJ2-1, with a tentative D call TRBD2 (5 bases). V was shortened by 6 bases and J by 5 bases, with 14 bases between the two germline ends. Germline V gene sequence: CDR1 SEHNR, CDR2 FQNEAQ (reference sequence). This CDR3 has 14 residues. CDR3 loop: CASSPDGENNEQFF. The CDR3 nucleotides read TGTGCCAGCAGTCCCGACGGGGAGAACAATGAGCAGTTCTTC.

This clonotype has a handful of counts. The rearrangement joins TRBV28 to TRBJ1-2; tentative D call: TRBD1 (5 bases). There are 13 residues in the CDR3. V was pared by 2 bases and J by 7 bases, with 11 bases between. Germline CDR1 MDHEN, CDR2 SYDVKM. CDR3: CASSLSQGPGYTF. The CDR3 region has the DNA TGTGCCAGCAGTTTAAGTCAGGGCCCTGGCTACACCTTC.

In its sample, this clonotype was seen many times. The gene calls are TRBV10-3 and TRBJ2-1; 8 bases map to TRBD2. The length of the CDR3 is 14 residues. J lost 6 bases, V lost 6 bases, and 7 bases had no gene match. Germline CDR1 reads ENHRY; CDR2 reads SYGVKD. Here the CDR3 DNA reads TGTGCCATCAGGCCGGGACTAGAGCGCAATGAGCAGTTCTTC. Residues: CAIRPGLERNEQFF.

This clonotype was counted ten times or more. The chain joins TRBV12-3 or TRBV12-4 to TRBJ2-3, with D possibly being TRBD1 (6 bases). Trimming left V 5 bases short and J 2 bases short, with 11 bases between. The CDR3 runs 14 residues. In DNA, the CDR3 is TGTGCCAGCAGTCAACGGGACAACACAGATACGCAGTATTTT. Translated: CASSQRDNTDTQYF.

Many counts were recorded for this clonotype. The chain couples TRBV15 to TRBJ2-2; D gene ambiguous. V lost 0 bases to trimming and J lost 3 bases, with 8 bases between them. The CDR3 totals 15 residues. The germline CDR1 and CDR2 sequences are LNHNV and YYDKDF (reference sequence). This CDR3 is CATSRDWVDTGELFF. In nucleotides, the CDR3 is TGTGCCACCAGCAGAGATTGGGTAGACACCGGGGAGCTGTTTTTT.

This clonotype turned up a few times. This chain links TRBV7-9 with TRBJ1-4; 7 positions agree with TRBD1. Losses at the gene ends were 5 bases for V and 3 bases for J; bases not matched to a gene: 6. The CDR3 contains 15 residues. CDR1 is SEHNR and CDR2 is FQNEAQ in the germline V gene (reference sequence). In DNA form, the CDR3 reads TGTGCCAGCAGCGACGGACAGGCCTCTAATGAAAAACTGTTTTTT. As protein: CASSDGQASNEKLFF.

This chain connects TRBV20-1 to TRBJ2-5; D gene uncertain. The germline CDR1 and CDR2 sequences are DFQATT and SNEGSKA (reference sequence). With 1 base removed from V and 5 bases from J, the gap between germline ends came to 5 bases. CDR3 length: 11 residues. In DNA, the CDR3 is TGCAGTGCTAGAGGCTACGAGACCCAGTACTTC. Encoded protein: CSARGYETQYF.

The V and J genes are TRBV28 and TRBJ1-4; D unresolved. This CDR3 has 14 amino acids. Per germline, CDR1 MDHEN and CDR2 SYDVKM. Deletions cut 2 bases from V and 6 bases from J, with 10 bases between. CDR3: CASSLNRVDEKLFF. The CDR3 region has the DNA TGTGCCAGCAGTTTAAATAGGGTGGATGAAAAACTGTTTTTT.